The text below deals with one T cell receptor beta chain. Its antigen is as yet unknown. The PCR employed 60 Vbeta primers together with 13 Jbeta primers. Using immunoSEQ multiplex PCR, the repertoire was profiled, and TCRdb retains in-frame clones only, with some absent. The data show 150,000 to 200,000 clones, over 70% seen once. CDR3 length equals 15 residues. CDR1 and CDR2 (germline): LNHNV, YYDKDF (reference sequence). Between the trimmed V and J ends, which lost 0 bases and 7 bases, there was a span of 13 bases. This sample is drawn from a study of cytomegalovirus exposure and HLA in healthy donors. Study-level results: In a later analysis, TCR beta V- and J-gene trimming was associated with a missense DCLRE1C variant. Sequencing likely generated an artifact that appeared as a cluster of highly shared sequence variants. In vitro, three CMV-associated chains proved specific for CMV antigens.

The chain combines TRBV15 with TRBJ1-5; D possibly corresponds to TRBD1 (5 bases). The receptor was isolated from a woman in her forties in good health and CMV-seropositive. The sample consisted of PBMCs. The CDR3 region has the DNA TGTGCCACCAGCAGAGATTACGGAGGGGAGCAGCCCCAGCATTTT. Protein: CATSRDYGGEQPQHF.